This T cell receptor (beta chain) comes out of a study of graft-versus-host responses after intestinal transplantation. Notes on this clone: Its antigen is undetermined.

Study observations and caveats: The authors found GvH clones in recipient marrow, some appearing first in ileum or blood. Some patients had graft-donor T cell macrochimerism, and their allografts showed high graft-versus-host to host-versus-graft clonal ratios. GvH clone levels peaked in circulation, and this peak was associated with early post-transplant HvG declines.

The CDR3 totals 14 residues. The junction had 10 bases not matched to a gene; V was cut back by 5 bases and J by 10 bases. Germline lookup yields CDR1 MDHEN and CDR2 SYDVKM. Clones were read by immunoSEQ multiplex PCR, and TCRdb kept only the in-frame ones, dropping some. The table lists tens of thousands of clones, around 94% of them singletons. The chain links TRBV28 to TRBJ2-1, with TRBD2 identical over 8 bases. The sample was PBMCs, taken 16 days after intestinal transplant. This clonotype originated in a human patient who received an intestinal transplant, so some T cells may come from the graft donor. In DNA, the CDR3 is TGTGCCAGCAGTCTCACCGGGACTAGTATAGAGCAGTTCTTC. Its translation: CASSLTGTSIEQFF.